This is a list of T cell receptor beta chains from one sample in a study of T-cell reconstitution after alpha-beta-depleted transplantation in children. TCRdb called the PCR reads again in MiXCR, with one record for every CDR3 protein. The sample has about 200,000 distinct CDR3 sequences, approximately 7% seen once. The specimen comprised PBMCs, sampled before TCRalphabeta/CD19-depleted stem cell transplant. Every receptor here comes from a boy aged 2 to 10 with acute lymphoblastic leukemia, due to receive a stem cell transplant. Each CDR3 is given with its conserved first and last residue. The D gene is left open where the match is weak. Only some rows state a clone size, as once, few, many or a class for expanded clones.

v_call,d_call,j_call,clone_size,cdr3_nt,cdr3_aa
TRBV7-9,.,TRBJ1-1,.,TGTGCCAGCGGCACGGCCCGAGGGAAGGACACTGAAGCTTTCTTT,CASGTARGKDTEAFF
TRBV12-3/TRBV12-4,.,TRBJ2-3,many,TGTGCCAGCAGTTTAAGGCTAGAAGGAACGCAGTATTTT,CASSLRLEGTQYF
TRBV20-1,TRBD2,TRBJ2-1,many,TGCAGTGCTAGCCCACTAGCGGGGGAGTATGAGCAGTTCTTC,CSASPLAGEYEQFF
TRBV7-3,.,TRBJ2-2,medium-sized,TGTGCCAGCAGCTTAAGCGGGAACACCGGGGAGCTGTTTTTT,CASSLSGNTGELFF
TRBV7-2,.,TRBJ2-1,.,TGTGCCAGCAGCTTAGGGACGGGGCCCCACAATGAGCAGTTCTTC,CASSLGTGPHNEQFF
TRBV20-1,.,TRBJ2-3,many,TGCAGTGCTAGTCCCAGACTAGACCATACGCAGTATTTT,CSASPRLDHTQYF
TRBV11-2,TRBD2,TRBJ2-2,.,TGTGCCAGCAGCTTAGATTCCTTAGCGGGAGGGAACACCGGGGAGCTGTTTTTT,CASSLDSLAGGNTGELFF
TRBV28,TRBD1,TRBJ2-4,many,TGTGCCAGCAGTCGGGACAGGATATCCATTCAGTACTTC,CASSRDRISIQYF
TRBV6-5,.,TRBJ1-2,.,TGTGCCAGCAGTTACATAGGGGACTCCATTAACTATGGCTACACCTTC,CASSYIGDSINYGYTF
TRBV7-8,.,TRBJ2-5,many,TGTGCCAGCAGCTTAGGTACAGTCCAAGAGACCCAGTACTTC,CASSLGTVQETQYF
TRBV28,TRBD1,TRBJ2-5,many,TGTGCCAGCAGTCCGACACAGGGGAAAGCGGCCCAAGAGACCCAGTACTTC,CASSPTQGKAAQETQYF
TRBV7-9,TRBD2,TRBJ2-5,.,TGTGCCAGCAGCCGTGGGACTAGCGGGCAAGAGACCCAGTACTTC,CASSRGTSGQETQYF
TRBV30,TRBD2,TRBJ2-1,.,TGTGCCTGGAGTTATTTCAGACTAGCGGGGGACAATGAGCAGTTCTTC,CAWSYFRLAGDNEQFF
TRBV11-2,TRBD1,TRBJ2-1,few,TGTGCCAGCAGTGACAGGGGAGGTGGGTACAATGAGCAGTTCTTC,CASSDRGGGYNEQFF
TRBV27,.,TRBJ1-1,many,TGTGCCAGCAGTTTGATAGGAAACACTGAAGCTTTCTTT,CASSLIGNTEAFF
TRBV29-1,.,TRBJ1-3,many,TGCAGCGCGGGTTTTGGGGCTGGAAACACCATATATTTT,CSAGFGAGNTIYF
TRBV7-2,TRBD2,TRBJ2-1,many,TGTGCCAGCAGCTTAGCGCCAGCGGGAGGGCTTAATGAGCAGTTCTTC,CASSLAPAGGLNEQFF
TRBV20-1,.,TRBJ2-5,.,TGCAGTGCTGCCATGGGGGCTAGGGGCGTGGGAGAGACCCAGTACTTC,CSAAMGARGVGETQYF
TRBV28,TRBD1,TRBJ1-1,many,TGTGCCAGCAGTTTGGGACAGGCAAACACTGAAGCTTTCTTT,CASSLGQANTEAFF
TRBV7-7,.,TRBJ2-2,few,TGTGCCAGCAGCCCCCATCTAGCGTCGAACACCGGGGAGCTGTTTTTT,CASSPHLASNTGELFF
TRBV10-2,TRBD2,TRBJ2-5,.,TGCGCCAGCAGTGAGGCCCTGGGAGGGGCAGAGACCCAGTACTTC,CASSEALGGAETQYF
TRBV12-3/TRBV12-4,TRBD1,TRBJ1-1,many,TGTGCCAGCAGTCCCCCGGGACAGGGTGACACTGAAGCTTTCTTT,CASSPPGQGDTEAFF
TRBV20-1,.,TRBJ2-1,few,TGCAGTGCTAGAGTTTCAGCCACTGAGCAGTTCTTC,CSARVSATEQFF